The 17 T cell receptor beta chains reported below all come from one sample, sequenced in a study of prognosis after radiotherapy for stage I lung cancer. Multiplex PCR, run in two rounds, amplified TCR beta CDR3 from genomic DNA. Initially, in first-round PCR, primers specific to each TRBV and TRBJ gene were used. TCRdb reprocessed the multiplex PCR reads with MiXCR, giving one entry per CDR3 protein. Of about 59,000 distinct CDR3 sequences listed, around a quarter are singletons. The sample in question was PBMCs, obtained before or after stereotactic body radiation therapy (not recorded which). These receptors all stem from a donor over 45 with non-small cell lung cancer.

The V gene is TRBV20-1, the J gene TRBJ1-5, with a weak D call TRBD1 (5 bases). CDR1 is DFQATT and CDR2 is SNEGSKA in the germline V gene (reference sequence). V lost 5 bases and J 7 bases, leaving 12 bases between the germline ends. CDR3 length equals 12 residues. The DNA of the CDR3 is TGCAGTGCTGGGGGGGGAGGACAGCCCCAGCATTTT. Protein sequence: CSAGGGGQPQHF.

This clonotype has a count of ten or more. The V call is TRBV7-3, the J call TRBJ2-7, with D tentatively TRBD1 (6 bases). Germline V gene sequence: CDR1 SGHTA, CDR2 FQGTGA. The V end lost 1 base, the J end lost 0 bases, and 7 bases lay between the germline ends. The CDR3 has 14 residues. As DNA, the CDR3 is TGTGCCAGCAGCTTAAGGGACACCTCCTACGAGCAGTACTTC. Amino acid sequence: CASSLRDTSYEQYF.

This sequence joins TRBV7-9 and TRBJ1-2; unclear D gene. This CDR3 contains 15 residues. Germline V lookup: CDR1 SEHNR, CDR2 FQNEAQ (reference sequence). V was shortened by 4 bases and J by 2 bases, with 14 bases between the two germline ends. The chain's CDR3 is CASSSRTGLNYGYTF. In DNA, the CDR3 is TGTGCCAGCAGCTCACGGACGGGGTTGAACTATGGCTACACCTTC.

This clonotype was counted many times. This sequence joins TRBV7-2 and TRBJ2-7, with 9 bases matching TRBD1. CDR1 is SGHTA and CDR2 is FQGNSA in the germline V gene. V shed 5 bases, J shed 2 bases, and the junction held 7 bases outside the gene matches. CDR3 size: 15 residues. CDR3 protein: CASSPAGTGTYEQYF. The CDR3 nucleotides read TGTGCCAGCAGCCCCGCGGGGACAGGGACCTACGAGCAGTACTTC.

The sample holds many counts of this clonotype. The chain uses TRBV9 and TRBJ1-1; 7 nucleotides agree with TRBD1. The germline CDR1 and CDR2 sequences are SGDLS and YYNGEE. The CDR3 covers 13 residues. J lost 3 bases, V lost 4 bases, and 3 bases had no gene match. CDR3 sequence: CASSLQGYTEAFF. The CDR3 DNA sequence: TGTGCCAGCAGCCTACAGGGGTACACTGAAGCTTTCTTT.

The chain links TRBV5-1 to TRBJ1-4, with D possibly matching TRBD1 (6 bases). CDR3 size: 15 residues. V lost 4 bases and J lost 7, with 17 bases in between. Germline lookup yields CDR1 SGHRS and CDR2 YFSETQ. The CDR3 reads CASSAGRGNSEKLFF. The CDR3 DNA reads TGCGCCAGCAGCGCAGGGAGGGGGAATAGTGAAAAACTGTTTTTT.

The sample holds many counts of this clonotype. The chain combines TRBV7-8 with TRBJ2-7, with 12 bases lining up with TRBD1. The CDR3 has 19 residues. Germline V gene sequence: CDR1 SGHVS, CDR2 FQNEAQ. V shed 1 base and J 1 base; nucleotides not matched to a gene: 11. CDR3 region: CASSLVLPGTGGKSYEQYF. CDR3 nucleotides: TGTGCCAGCAGCTTAGTTCTCCCGGGGACAGGGGGCAAGTCCTACGAGCAGTACTTC.

This clonotype was observed many times. This chain connects TRBV6-4 to TRBJ2-2; 10 bases fit TRBD1. The CDR3 is made up of 14 amino acids. Germline V CDR1 and CDR2: MRHNA, SNTAGT. V shed 8 bases and J 4 bases; nucleotides not matched to a gene: 4. This chain's CDR3 is CASSRDRGTGELFF. The DNA for the CDR3 is TGTGCCAGCTCTAGGGACAGGGGCACCGGGGAGCTGTTTTTT.

This clonotype appeared many times. The chain carries TRBV3-1 and TRBJ2-5; D is ambiguous. The CDR3 runs to 17 residues. Germline values: CDR1 LGHDT, CDR2 YNNKEL (reference sequence). Deletions cut 4 bases from V and 2 bases from J, with 20 bases between. The CDR3 nucleotides are TGTGCCAGCAGCCCGCCCCTGGCACGCCCTAGGCAAGAGACCCAGTACTTC. It encodes CASSPPLARPRQETQYF.

The chain employs TRBV12-3 or TRBV12-4 and TRBJ2-6; D call uncertain. The CDR3 is 15 residues long. The V and J ends lost 4 bases and 2 bases respectively, with 9 bases between them. The CDR3 DNA is TGTGCCAGCAGTTACTGGCGCCCTGGGGCCAACGTCCTGACTTTC. Protein: CASSYWRPGANVLTF.

To note about this clonotype: A far larger clone lies a single base away; this is likely a read error. The V gene is TRBV6-4, the J gene TRBJ1-5; 8 bases map to TRBD1. V lost 7 bases, J lost 1 base, and 9 bases stayed unmatched. The CDR3 totals 16 residues. Germline V gene lookup returns CDR1 MRHNA and CDR2 SNTAGT. The CDR3 nucleotides are TGTGCCAGCATGCGGACAGGGATGGAAAGCAATCAGCCCCAGCATTTT. It yields the protein CASMRTGMESNQPQHF.

This clonotype occurred a few times. The J gene is TRBJ2-3, the V gene TRBV7-3, with D possibly matching TRBD2 (7 bases). V was shortened by 2 bases and J by 6 bases, with 18 bases between the two germline ends. From germline, CDR1 is SGHTA and CDR2 FQGTGA. This CDR3 spans 16 amino acids. CDR3 sequence reads: CASSLAGSGGADTQYF. The CDR3 nucleotides read TGTGCCAGCAGCTTAGCCGGAAGTGGGGGGGCCGATACGCAGTATTTT.

The table lists this clonotype with many counts. The rearrangement links TRBV19 to TRBJ1-2; TRBD1 agrees at 8 bases. Germline-derived CDR1 and CDR2 are LNHDA and SQIVND (reference sequence). The V and J ends lost 4 bases and 8 bases, in that order; junction bases with no gene match: 15. The length of the CDR3 is 16 residues. For the CDR3, the DNA is TGTGCCAGTAGTAAGGTGGGGACAGGTCCCCGGCGGGGCTACACCTTC. Encoded protein: CASSKVGTGPRRGYTF.

With regard to this clonotype: A single base separates this from a much larger clone, so it may be a read error. The rearrangement links TRBV6-2 or TRBV6-3 to TRBJ1-1; perhaps TRBD1 as D (6 bases). Between the trimmed V and J ends, which lost 6 bases and 5 bases, there was a span of 19 bases. CDR3 length equals 15 residues. Germline loops: CDR1 MNHEY, CDR2 SVGEGT. The CDR3: CASRPPSHRATEAFF. The CDR3 DNA sequence: TGTGCCAGCAGACCCCCTAGTCACAGGGCTACTGAAGCTTTCTTT.

About this clonotype itself: Compared with germline, one end of the junction differs, possibly owing to a read error. Here the CDR3 DNA reads TGCAGTGATAGAGATGGGCCCGATATGCAGTATTTT. Residues: CSDRDGPDMQYF. The chain combines TRBV20-1 with TRBJ2-3; no clear D gene. Germline V gene lookup returns CDR1 DFQATT and CDR2 SNEGSKA (reference sequence). CDR3 size: 12 residues.

This clonotype occurred many times. The chain carries TRBV3-1 and TRBJ1-2, with D maybe TRBD1 (5 bases). With 5 bases removed from V and 7 bases from J, the gap between germline ends came to 8 bases. The germline CDR1 and CDR2 sequences are LGHDT and YNNKEL (reference sequence). There are 11 residues in the CDR3. CDR3 sequence reads: CASSLGLGYTF. In nucleotides, the CDR3 is TGTGCCAGCAGCTTGGGGCTTGGCTACACCTTC.

This clonotype was counted a single time. One junction end disagrees with the germline gene, perhaps due to a read error. This chain connects TRBV24-1 to TRBJ2-1, with TRBD2 identical over 8 bases. The CDR3 contains 16 residues. CDR1 KGHDR and CDR2 SFDVKD come from the germline V gene. CDR3 amino acids: CTTSDYPAGDYNEQFF. DNA of the CDR3: TGTACCACCAGTGACTACCCAGCGGGGGACTACAATGAGCAGTTCTTC.